The entry that follows covers one T cell receptor beta chain sequence. The V and J ends lost 1 base and 6 bases respectively, with 8 bases between them. In germline, CDR1 is SGHTS, CDR2 YDEGEE. There are 13 residues in the CDR3. The sample comes from a study of blood T cell repertoires in COVID-19. Overall study context: Donors in the United States, Italy and Spain gave samples during acute or convalescent COVID-19.

In the original analysis: Amplification from reference gene primers served as the basis for estimated nucleated cell counts. Sequencing was performed with immunoSEQ multiplex PCR; in TCRdb, only in-frame clones are kept and a portion is missing. D and trimming were read from the DNA, whereas the V and J calls and clone size are those reported in that table. The data show 140,000 to 150,000 clones, with 86% seen just once and less than 5.5% held by the top ten. The recovered donors of Cohort 3 showed two negative PCRs, clearance, or symptom resolution. The genes are TRBV5-8 and TRBJ1-5; maybe TRBD1 (5 bases). This receptor was obtained from a man aged 45-60 years who had recovered from COVID-19. The source material was PBMCs or T cells enriched from blood (not recorded which). The CDR3 nucleotides read TGTGCCAGCAGCTTGCAGGGTCCTCAGCCCCAGCATTTT. Encoded protein: CASSLQGPQPQHF.